The T cell receptor beta chain under discussion was sequenced for a study of blood T cell repertoires in COVID-19. Overall study context: Samples came from the United States, Italy and Spain, spanning acute and convalescent COVID-19. The cDNA or gDNA used as material had been derived from T cells, B-cell-depleted T cells, or PBMCs.

Germline CDR1 and CDR2: MNHNY and SVGAGI (reference sequence). CDR3 size: 13 residues. With 2 bases removed from V and 5 bases from J, the gap between germline ends came to 7 bases. Profiled with immunoSEQ multiplex PCR; TCRdb holds only in-frame clones, not every one. The sample contains over 50,000 clones, around four fifths of which appear only once. The clonotype comes from a man aged 70-80 years with acute or convalescent COVID-19. This chain connects TRBV6-6 to TRBJ2-4; D gene uncertain. Sequenced input: peripheral blood. The CDR3 coding sequence is TGTGCCAGCAGTTACGCCTCAGAAAACATTCAGTACTTC. The encoded protein is CASSYASENIQYF.